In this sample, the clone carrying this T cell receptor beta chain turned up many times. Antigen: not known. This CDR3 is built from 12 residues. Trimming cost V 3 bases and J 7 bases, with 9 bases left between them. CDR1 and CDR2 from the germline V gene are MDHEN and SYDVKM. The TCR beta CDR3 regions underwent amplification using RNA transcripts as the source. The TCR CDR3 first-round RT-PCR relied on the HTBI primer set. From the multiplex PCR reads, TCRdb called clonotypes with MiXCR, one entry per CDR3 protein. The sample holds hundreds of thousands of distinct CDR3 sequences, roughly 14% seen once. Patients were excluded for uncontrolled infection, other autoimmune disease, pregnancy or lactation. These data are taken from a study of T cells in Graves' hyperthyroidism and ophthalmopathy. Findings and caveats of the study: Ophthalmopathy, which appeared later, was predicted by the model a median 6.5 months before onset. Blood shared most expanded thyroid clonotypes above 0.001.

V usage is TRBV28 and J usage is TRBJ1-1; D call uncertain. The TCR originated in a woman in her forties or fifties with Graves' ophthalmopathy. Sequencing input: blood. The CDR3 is CASSFWTDEAFF. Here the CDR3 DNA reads TGTGCCAGCAGTTTCTGGACGGATGAAGCTTTCTTT. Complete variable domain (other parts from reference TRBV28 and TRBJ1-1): DVKVTQSSRYLVKRTGEKVFLECVQDMDHENMFWYRQDPGLGLRLIYFSYDVKMKEKGDIPEGYSVSREKKERFSLILESASTNQTSMYLCASSFWTDEAFFGQGTRLTVV.